This TCR beta chain originates from a study of T cell responses to AZD1222 COVID-19 vaccine. General observations from the study: Reports say nearly half of spike-specific TCRs go after unmutated variant regions. Researchers took repertoire samples only after the peak T cell response had come. Females made up more of the donors, who were largely white British, and clonal diversity may have come out too low.

Produced via immunoSEQ multiplex PCR; TCRdb's table is partial and in-frame only. The sample lists some 170,000 clones, 70% to 90% occurring once. Worth noting for this clone: As yet, its antigen is unknown.

The CDR3 loop spans 15 amino acids. V was clipped by 3 bases and J by 6 bases, with 14 bases between them. Germline CDR1 and CDR2: SEHNR and FQNEAQ (reference sequence). The specimen was peripheral blood, collected on day 0 of AZD1222 vaccination. The TCR comes from an adult in good health. The chain uses TRBV7-9 and TRBJ2-2; D might be TRBD1 (7 bases). The CDR3 spells CASSFWRGRSGELFF. DNA for the CDR3: TGTGCCAGCAGCTTTTGGAGGGGGCGGTCCGGGGAGCTGTTTTTT.